This TCR beta chain was obtained from a study of post-analysis software for immune sequencing data. General observations from the study: Higher frequency in patients than in controls was seen for roughly five TRBV segments, with TRBV5-6, TRBV5-1 and TRBV20-1 among them.

TCR beta cDNA libraries had unique molecular identifiers. TCRdb re-called the PCR reads through MiXCR, storing one row per CDR3 protein. The sample has almost 700,000 distinct CDR3 sequences, around 60% seen once. With respect to this clonotype: The antigen remains unidentified. A read error may account for a junction end that differs from germline.

The CDR3 loop spans 14 amino acids. Per germline, CDR1 MNHNS and CDR2 SASEGT. This sequence was found in a girl aged 2-10 years with multiple sclerosis. The genes are TRBV6-1 and TRBJ2-1; a possible D gene is TRBD2 (5 bases). The sequenced material came from blood. The CDR3 loop is CAGSEGGPRDEQFF. CDR3 nucleotide sequence: TGTGCCGGCAGTGAAGGAGGCCCCCGGGATGAGCAGTTCTTC.